A selection of T cell receptor beta chains follows, all from one sample in a study of human T cells and chemical hapten exposure. Using its own MiXCR run on the 5' RACE reads, TCRdb lists one record per CDR3 protein. In the table there are about 81,000 distinct CDR3 sequences, around a sixth of which are singletons. These receptors all stem from a female donor in good health. The CDR3 runs from the conserved cysteine through the conserved F or W.

V	J	CDR3
TRBV6-2/TRBV6-3	TRBJ1-1	CASSYSRRRMNTEAFF
TRBV30	TRBJ2-1	CAWSVQGGSYNEQFF
TRBV2	TRBJ2-7	CASLLGYEQYF
TRBV5-1	TRBJ2-6	CASSLYSGANVLTF
TRBV2	TRBJ2-3	CASRGGTGGQDTQYF
TRBV9	TRBJ2-3	CASSSDWNTDTQYF
TRBV12-3/TRBV12-4	TRBJ2-1	CASSLQSGKPYNEQFF
TRBV2	TRBJ2-5	CASKYQETQYF
TRBV4-1	TRBJ1-1	CASSLNPTGVNTEAFF
TRBV28	TRBJ1-3	CASSPGAGSVEGNTIYF
TRBV2	TRBJ1-6	CASSVLGQGNSPLHF
TRBV27	TRBJ2-3	CASSPRTSGADTQYF
TRBV12-3/TRBV12-4	TRBJ2-5	CASRATGGPQETQYF
TRBV6-1	TRBJ2-3	CASMYMGGRTDTQYF
TRBV6-5	TRBJ1-6	CASSYLQGSYNSPLHF
TRBV28	TRBJ1-5	CASSFQNSNQPQHF
TRBV5-1	TRBJ1-1	CASSGQGVGTEAFF
TRBV19	TRBJ2-1	CASSINGLSGNEQFF
TRBV4-2	TRBJ1-4	CASSHITGAESGDEKLFF
TRBV20-1	TRBJ2-7	CSASDVKRASYEQYF
TRBV12-3/TRBV12-4	TRBJ1-4	CASSQGEKLFF
TRBV29-1	TRBJ1-1	CSVETVMNTEAFF
TRBV12-3/TRBV12-4	TRBJ2-7	CASRPSADYEQYF
TRBV2	TRBJ2-1	CASSEALHSGNEQFF
TRBV5-1	TRBJ2-1	CASSLAELAGLDEQFF
TRBV7-9	TRBJ2-3	CASSTPKAGLALRTDTQYF
TRBV5-4	TRBJ2-3	CASSSGQTGSTDTQYF
TRBV4-3	TRBJ2-3	CASSQEIAGGTDTQYF
TRBV10-3	TRBJ1-1	CAISESRDSEAFF
TRBV5-1	TRBJ2-7	CASSSIDRALYEQYF
TRBV7-2	TRBJ2-2	CASSHVGTSGTGELFF
TRBV6-2/TRBV6-3	TRBJ1-2	CASRPVTGGVLDYGYTF
TRBV6-1	TRBJ2-3	CASSSGRGDTQYF
TRBV2	TRBJ2-3	CASSEMGQGADTQYF
TRBV29-1	TRBJ2-5	CSVVLRGRRETQYF
TRBV12-3/TRBV12-4	TRBJ2-5	CASSNRLAGVETQYF